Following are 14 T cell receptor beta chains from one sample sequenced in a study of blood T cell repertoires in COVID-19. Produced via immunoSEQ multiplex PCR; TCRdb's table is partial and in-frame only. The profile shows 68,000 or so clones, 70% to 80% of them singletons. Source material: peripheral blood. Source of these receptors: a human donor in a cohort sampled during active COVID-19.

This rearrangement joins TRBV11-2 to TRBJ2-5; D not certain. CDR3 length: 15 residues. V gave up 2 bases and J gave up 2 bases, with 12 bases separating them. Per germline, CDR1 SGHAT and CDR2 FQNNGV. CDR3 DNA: TGTGCCAGCAGCTTATGGGCTTACGAGCAAGAGACCCAGTACTTC. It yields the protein CASSLWAYEQETQYF.

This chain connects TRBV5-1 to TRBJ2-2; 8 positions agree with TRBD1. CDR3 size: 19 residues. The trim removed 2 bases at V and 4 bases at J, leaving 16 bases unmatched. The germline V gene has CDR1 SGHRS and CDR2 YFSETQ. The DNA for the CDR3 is TGCGCCAGCAGCTTACTCGGCAGGGGGCGGAATAAGGCCACCGGGGAGCTGTTTTTT. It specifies CASSLLGRGRNKATGELFF.

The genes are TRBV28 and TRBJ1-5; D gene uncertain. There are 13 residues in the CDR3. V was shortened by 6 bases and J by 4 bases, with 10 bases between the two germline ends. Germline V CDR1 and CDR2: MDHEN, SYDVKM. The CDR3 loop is CASRRIGNQPQHF. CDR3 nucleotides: TGTGCCAGCAGGCGGATTGGGAATCAGCCCCAGCATTTT.

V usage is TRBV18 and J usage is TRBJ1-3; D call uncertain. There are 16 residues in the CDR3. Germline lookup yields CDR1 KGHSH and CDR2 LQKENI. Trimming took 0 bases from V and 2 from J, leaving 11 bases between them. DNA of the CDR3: TGTGCCAGCTCACCACCCGCACAGTTAACTGGAAACACCATATATTTT. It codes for CASSPPAQLTGNTIYF.

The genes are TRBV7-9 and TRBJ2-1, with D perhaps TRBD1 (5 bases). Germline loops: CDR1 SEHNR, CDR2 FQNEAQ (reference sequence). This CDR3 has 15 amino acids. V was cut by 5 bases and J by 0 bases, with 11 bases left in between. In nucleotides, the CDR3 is TGTGCCAGCAGCCGAGACAGAAGCTCCTACAATGAGCAGTTCTTC. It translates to CASSRDRSSYNEQFF.

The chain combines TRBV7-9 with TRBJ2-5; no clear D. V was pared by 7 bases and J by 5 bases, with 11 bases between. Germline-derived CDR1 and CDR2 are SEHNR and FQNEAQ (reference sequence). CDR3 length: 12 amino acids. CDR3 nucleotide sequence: TGTGCCAGCACCCAAACTACGGAGACCCAGTACTTC. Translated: CASTQTTETQYF.

In nucleotides, the CDR3 is TGTGCCAGCAGCCTTAATGGCAGGGCCAGCTATGGCTACACCTTC. Translating gives CASSLNGRASYGYTF. This rearrangement joins TRBV7-2 to TRBJ1-2, with a tentative D call TRBD1 (5 bases). The germline gives CDR1 SGHTA, CDR2 FQGNSA. The CDR3 sequence is 15 residues long. V shed 5 bases and J shed 4 bases, with 17 bases lying between them.

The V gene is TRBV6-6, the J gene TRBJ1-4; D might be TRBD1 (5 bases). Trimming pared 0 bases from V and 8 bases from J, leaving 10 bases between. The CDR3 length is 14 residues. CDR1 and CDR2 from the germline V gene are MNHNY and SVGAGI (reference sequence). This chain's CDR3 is CASSYSMTAEKLFF. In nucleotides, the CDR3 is TGTGCCAGCAGTTACTCGATGACAGCCGAAAAACTGTTTTTT.

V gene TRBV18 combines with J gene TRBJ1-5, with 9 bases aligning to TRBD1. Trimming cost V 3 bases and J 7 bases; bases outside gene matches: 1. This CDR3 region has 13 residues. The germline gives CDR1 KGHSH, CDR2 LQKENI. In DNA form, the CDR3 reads TGTGCCAGCTCACCGGACAGGGGCCAGCCCCAGCATTTT. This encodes CASSPDRGQPQHF.

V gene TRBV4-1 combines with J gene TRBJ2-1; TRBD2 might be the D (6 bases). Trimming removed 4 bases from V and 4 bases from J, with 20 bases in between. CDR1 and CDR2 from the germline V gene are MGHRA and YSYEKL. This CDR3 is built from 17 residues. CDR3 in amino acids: CASSLYYRDSSYNEQFF. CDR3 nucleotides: TGCGCCAGCAGCCTCTACTATCGGGACTCCTCATACAATGAGCAGTTCTTC.

CDR3 coding DNA: TGTGCCAGCAGTGAATTTGTTTCGCAAGAGACCCAGTACTTC. It is translated as CASSEFVSQETQYF. The chain joins TRBV25-1 to TRBJ2-5; no definite D call. The length of the CDR3 is 14 residues. Trimming cost V 1 base and J 2 bases, with 8 bases left between them. Germline V CDR1 and CDR2: MGHDK, SYGVNS. The variable domain in full, with the rest retrieved from reference TRBV25-1 and TRBJ2-5, is EADIYQTPRYLVIGTGKKITLECSQTMGHDKMYWYQQDPGMELHLIHYSYGVNSTEKGDLSSESTVSRIRTEHFPLTLESARPSHTSQYLCASSEFVSQETQYFGPGTRLLVL.

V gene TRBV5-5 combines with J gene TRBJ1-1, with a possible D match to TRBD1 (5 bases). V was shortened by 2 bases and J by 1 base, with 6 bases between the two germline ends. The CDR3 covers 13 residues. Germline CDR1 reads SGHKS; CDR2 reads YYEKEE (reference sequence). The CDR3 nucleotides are TGTGCCAGCAGCTTTGACAGGAACACTGAAGCTTTCTTT. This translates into CASSFDRNTEAFF.

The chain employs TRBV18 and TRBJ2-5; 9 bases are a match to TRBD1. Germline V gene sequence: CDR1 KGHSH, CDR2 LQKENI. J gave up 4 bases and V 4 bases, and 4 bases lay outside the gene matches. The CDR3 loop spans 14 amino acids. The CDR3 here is CASSQGQGVETQYF. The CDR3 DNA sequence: TGTGCCAGCTCACAGGGACAGGGAGTAGAGACCCAGTACTTC.

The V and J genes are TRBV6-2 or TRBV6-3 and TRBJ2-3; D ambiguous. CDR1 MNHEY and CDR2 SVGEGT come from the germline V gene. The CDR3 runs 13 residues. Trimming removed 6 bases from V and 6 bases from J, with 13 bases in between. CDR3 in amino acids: CASSSFSLDTQYF. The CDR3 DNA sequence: TGTGCCAGCAGCTCCTTCTCCTTGGATACGCAGTATTTT.